This TCR beta chain was obtained from a study of control samples from healthy donors and cancer patients. The CDR3 is made up of 17 amino acids. With 3 bases removed from V and 0 bases from J, the gap between germline ends came to 15 bases. CDR1 and CDR2 (germline): SEHNR, FQNEAQ (reference sequence). Libraries were prepared by immunoSEQ multiplex PCR; TCRdb keeps only in-frame clonotypes and omits some of them. The sample holds some 150,000 clones, around 94% seen once. The TCR was taken from a man aged 60-69 years with colorectal cancer. The chain recombines TRBV7-9 with TRBJ1-3; a possible D gene is TRBD1 (5 bases). Sequencing used PBMCs. CDR3 loop: CASSFPLGGSSGNTIYF. Here the CDR3 DNA reads TGTGCCAGCAGCTTCCCACTGGGGGGGAGCTCTGGAAACACCATATATTTT.